This T cell receptor (beta chain) was captured in a study of blood T cells in healthy people across ages. Background on the study: Template-switching capture recovered about one barcoded beta molecule per two T cells.

Notes on the study in general: Researchers report that TCR beta diversity correlated strongly with naive T cell percentage. The fall in TCR beta diversity per million T cells was roughly linear with age.

Using a J-beta primer mix together with a sample-barcoded 5' primer, a second PCR was run for about 6 to 11 cycles. TCRdb independently ran MiXCR on the 5' RACE reads; one entry per CDR3 protein. This table holds about 1.6 million distinct CDR3 sequences, approximately 32% found once. This clonotype occurred once. The target antigen is unknown. Germline loops: CDR1 SGDLS, CDR2 YYNGEE. This CDR3 spans 14 amino acids. The ends were cut back, 4 bases at V and 1 base at J, with 8 bases in the middle. Material: blood. The chain couples TRBV9 to TRBJ2-2; D uncertain. The sequence derives from a woman aged 25-40 years in good health. This chain's CDR3 is CASSSKGNTGELFF. The CDR3, as DNA: TGTGCCAGCAGCTCAAAGGGGAACACCGGGGAGCTGTTTTTT. Based on the CDR3 plus reference TRBV9 and TRBJ2-2, the full variable domain is DSGVTQTPKHLITATGQRVTLRCSPRSGDLSVYWYQQSLDQGLQFLIQYYNGEERAKGNILERFSAQQFPDLHSELNLSSLELGDSALYFCASSSKGNTGELFFGEGSRLTVL.